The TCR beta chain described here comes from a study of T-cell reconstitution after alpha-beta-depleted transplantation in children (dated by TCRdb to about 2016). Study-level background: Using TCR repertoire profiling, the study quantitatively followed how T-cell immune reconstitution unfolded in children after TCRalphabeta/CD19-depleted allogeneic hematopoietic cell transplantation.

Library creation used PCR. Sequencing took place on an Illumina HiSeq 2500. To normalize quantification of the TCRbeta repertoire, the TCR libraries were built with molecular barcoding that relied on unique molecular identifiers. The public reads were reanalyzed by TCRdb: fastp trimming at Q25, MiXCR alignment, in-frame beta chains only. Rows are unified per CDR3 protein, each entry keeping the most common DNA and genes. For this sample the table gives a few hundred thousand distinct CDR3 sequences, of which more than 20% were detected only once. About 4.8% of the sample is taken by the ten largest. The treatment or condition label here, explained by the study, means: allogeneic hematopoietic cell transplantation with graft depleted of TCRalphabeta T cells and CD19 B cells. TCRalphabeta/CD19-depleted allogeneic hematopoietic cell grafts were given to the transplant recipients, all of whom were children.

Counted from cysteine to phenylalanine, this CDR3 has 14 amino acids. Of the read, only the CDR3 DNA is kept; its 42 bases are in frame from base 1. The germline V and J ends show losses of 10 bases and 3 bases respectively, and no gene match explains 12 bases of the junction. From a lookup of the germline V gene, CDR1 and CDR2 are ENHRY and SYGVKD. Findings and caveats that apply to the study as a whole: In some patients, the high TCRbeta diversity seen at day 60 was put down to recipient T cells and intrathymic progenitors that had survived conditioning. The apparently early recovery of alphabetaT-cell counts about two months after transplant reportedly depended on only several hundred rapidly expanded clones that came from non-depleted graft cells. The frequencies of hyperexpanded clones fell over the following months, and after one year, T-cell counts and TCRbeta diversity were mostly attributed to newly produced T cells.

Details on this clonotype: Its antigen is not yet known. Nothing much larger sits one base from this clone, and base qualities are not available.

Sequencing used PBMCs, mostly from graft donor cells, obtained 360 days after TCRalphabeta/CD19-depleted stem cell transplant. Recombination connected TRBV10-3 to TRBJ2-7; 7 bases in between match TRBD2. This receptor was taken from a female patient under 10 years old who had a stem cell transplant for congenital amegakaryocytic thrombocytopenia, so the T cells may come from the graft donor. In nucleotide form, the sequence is TGTGCCACCAATCCGACTAGCAGAAGCTACGAGCAGTACTTC. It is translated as CATNPTSRSYEQYF.